The TCR beta chain described here comes from a study of OX40 agonist ivuxolimab in advanced cancers. About the research overall: A mean age of approximately 60 years, range about 20 to 85, was recorded, and 82.7% were male.

The CDR3 is 15 amino acids. CDR1 is SGHAT and CDR2 is FQNNGV in the germline V gene. Worth noting for this clone: Its matching antigen is unknown. Mismatch with germline at one junction end may stem from a read error.

Findings of the study overall: Within 6 weeks, CD4+ and CD8+ blood T cells expanded clonally at 0.1 to 3.0 mg/kg.

Produced via immunoSEQ multiplex PCR; TCRdb's table is partial and in-frame only. The table has over 95,000 clones, roughly four fifths seen once. The sequence was collected from an adult with an advanced solid tumor such as melanoma, head and neck, liver or kidney cancer. Material: CD4+ or CD8+ T cells sorted from blood, obtained in a trial of the OX40 agonist ivuxolimab. This chain joins TRBV11-2 and TRBJ2-7, with D perhaps matching TRBD1 or TRBD2 (5 bases each). As DNA, the CDR3 is TGCGCCAGCAGCCAAGAGGGGACCCTCGGCGACGAGCAGTACTTC. It translates to CASSQEGTLGDEQYF.